This T cell receptor (beta chain) was captured by sequencing in a study of T-cell reconstitution after alpha-beta-depleted transplantation in children. During its preparation, the TCRbeta library received unique molecular identifiers. TCRdb ran MiXCR on the PCR reads and lists one entry per CDR3 protein. The data show 500,000 to 600,000 distinct CDR3 sequences, about 18% seen once. The germline V gene encodes CDR1 DFQATT and CDR2 SNEGSKA (reference sequence). The V end lost 3 bases, the J end lost 7 bases, and 22 bases lay between the germline ends. The CDR3 loop spans 16 amino acids. The rearrangement links TRBV20-1 to TRBJ2-1, with no clear D. This specimen consisted of PBMCs from the stem cell graft donor, obtained from the stem cell graft. This sequence was found in a human donor who donated a stem cell graft to a child with acute lymphoblastic leukemia. The CDR3 here is CSARDRVFGLKNEQFF. DNA for the CDR3: TGCAGTGCTAGGGACCGGGTGTTCGGGTTGAAAAATGAGCAGTTCTTC.